A selection of T cell receptor beta chains follows, all from one sample in a study of technical replicates of blood from a few donors. This table comes from immunoSEQ multiplex PCR, and its TCRdb copy is limited to in-frame clones, with some not included. Of about 49,000 clones detected, about 94% appear once; the ten largest clones hold under 5%. Sequenced input: PBMCs. These receptors were obtained from a human donor in good health. Some clones in this sample may be carry-over from other donors' samples. The CDR3 runs from the conserved cysteine through the conserved F or W.

J gene,V gene,CDR3 protein
TRBJ2-3,TRBV6-1,CASSAPRAGGTDTQYF
TRBJ2-2,TRBV7-8,CASSLPLSGGRVGELFF
TRBJ1-4,TRBV5-4,CASSLTQGATNEKLFF
TRBJ2-1,TRBV30,CAWSVLGTGLVNEQFF
TRBJ2-3,TRBV4-3,CASSRGRERDTQYF
TRBJ2-7,TRBV5-4,CASSGTGTSGITYEQYF
TRBJ2-7,TRBV5-6,CASSQGLAGTLYEQYF
TRBJ1-3,TRBV18,CASSPPGATVGNTIYF
TRBJ1-1,TRBV7-9,CASSLGGDTEAFF
TRBJ1-1,TRBV4-1,CASSQAGVVNTEAFF
TRBJ2-7,TRBV5-8,CASSWGSRPYEQYF
TRBJ2-7,TRBV4-3,CASSGGTGDSEQYF
TRBJ2-2,TRBV7-9,CASSLAGGVAGELFF
TRBJ2-1,TRBV5-4,CASSPTTSDVYNEQFF
TRBJ2-2,TRBV19,CASSISGVLGELFF
TRBJ2-7,TRBV5-4,CASSDGRLAGDGAYEQYF
TRBJ1-2,TRBV6-5,CASSKTVAYGYTF
TRBJ1-1,TRBV30,CAWTTDRGTEAFF
TRBJ2-3,TRBV5-4,CASSSGVAGITDTQYF
TRBJ2-5,TRBV4-1,CASSLTALQETQYF
TRBJ1-2,TRBV7-9,CASSQTAEGYTF
TRBJ2-1,TRBV19,CASSTPDTSSYNEQFF
TRBJ1-5,TRBV27,CASSLFGHDRGNQPQHF
TRBJ1-5,TRBV18,CASSPGTDSNQPQHF
TRBJ1-4,TRBV25-1,CASSEGQGAREKLFF
TRBJ2-7,TRBV6-5,CATQNAGQGENEQYF
TRBJ1-2,TRBV5-4,CASSPQVEGDGYTF
TRBJ2-7,TRBV7-9,CASSPRVRLAGEVAYEQYF
TRBJ2-7,TRBV7-3,CASSAPGGVEQYF